These T cell receptor beta chains were read from a single sample in a study of blood T cell repertoires in COVID-19. Using immunoSEQ multiplex PCR, the repertoire was profiled, and TCRdb retains in-frame clones only, with some absent. The repertoire holds hundreds of thousands of clones, with more than 75% as singletons. Sequenced sample: peripheral blood. These receptors came from a woman aged 30 to 39 who had recovered from COVID-19. Each CDR3 is given with its conserved first and last residue. A D gene is named only where the DNA matches it firmly. Size tells how often a clone was seen (once, few, many) or the class of an expanded clone, and some rows leave it out.

>TRBV7-9|.|.|TRBJ1-1
TGTGCCAGCAGCCAAACAGGAATTGGCACTGAAGCTTTCTTT
CASSQTGIGTEAFF
>TRBV11-2|.|TRBD1|TRBJ1-1
TGTGCCAGCAGCCGAACAGGGGGTTACACTGAAGCTTTCTTT
CASSRTGGYTEAFF
>TRBV4-2|once|.|TRBJ2-1
TGTGCCAGCAGCCAAGGGGTAGCGGCAATTTATGAGCAGTTCTTC
CASSQGVAAIYEQFF
>TRBV4-1|once|.|TRBJ1-2
TGCGCCAGCAGCCAAGATCGGGTGAATAACTATGGCTACACCTTC
CASSQDRVNNYGYTF
>TRBV7-9|.|TRBD1|TRBJ1-2
TGTGCCAGCAGCTTAGCGGGACAGGGGGTGAACTATGGCTACACCTTC
CASSLAGQGVNYGYTF
>TRBV6-1|.|TRBD1|TRBJ1-2
TGTGCCAGCAGCCAAGGGACAGTGGGTGGCTACACCTTC
CASSQGTVGGYTF
>TRBV19|.|TRBD1|TRBJ2-5
TGTGCCAGTAGTATCGGACAGGGGGCTGAGACCCAGTACTTC
CASSIGQGAETQYF
>TRBV7-9|.|.|TRBJ2-1
TGTGCCAGCAGCTCGGACTGGATCTCCTACAATGAGCAGTTCTTC
CASSSDWISYNEQFF
>TRBV12-3/TRBV12-4|.|TRBD1|TRBJ2-7
TGTGCCAGCAGCCCCGGGACAGGGAGCGAGCAGTACTTC
CASSPGTGSEQYF
>TRBV4-3|.|.|TRBJ1-4
TGCGCCAGCAGCCGGAAGGGGGTTCAAATAGCAACTAATGAAAAACTGTTTTTT
CASSRKGVQIATNEKLFF
>TRBV7-7|.|.|TRBJ2-2
TGTGCTAGCAGCTTAGAGTACCCCGGTAGCACCGGGGAGCTGTTTTTT
CASSLEYPGSTGELFF
>TRBV3-1/TRBV3-2|.|.|TRBJ1-1
TGTGCCAGCAGCCAAGCAAGGGGTGAAGCTTTCTTT
CASSQARGEAFF
>TRBV20-1|.|TRBD2|TRBJ2-1
TGCAGTGCTAGTCCTAGCGGGGGACCTCCGAGCTCCTACAATGAGCAGTTCTTC
CSASPSGGPPSSYNEQFF
>TRBV11-3|.|.|TRBJ1-5
TGTGCCAGCAGCTTAGACTGGGGGGGCCCCTGGAAAGGTGGCAATCAGCCCCAGCATTTT
CASSLDWGGPWKGGNQPQHF
>TRBV6-5|.|.|TRBJ2-7
TGTGCCAGCAGTACCGGGAGGGGGCGGTACGAGCAGTACTTC
CASSTGRGRYEQYF
>TRBV13|once|TRBD1|TRBJ2-7
TGTGCCAGCAGCCTCGACAGGGGGTACGAGCAGTACTTC
CASSLDRGYEQYF
>TRBV29-1|.|.|TRBJ1-2
TGCAGCGTTCTTGAGCAGACTAGTGGTGGCTACACCTTC
CSVLEQTSGGYTF
>TRBV5-5|.|TRBD1|TRBJ1-2
TGTGCCAGCAGCTTACGGGGACAGGGGATTCCCTATGGCTACACCTTC
CASSLRGQGIPYGYTF
>TRBV5-6|.|.|TRBJ1-5
TGTGCCAGCAGCTTGTGGTCTGCGGTGTGGCAGCCCCAGCATTTT
CASSLWSAVWQPQHF
>TRBV7-2|.|.|TRBJ2-5
TGTGCCAGCAGCTTACAGGGGTCACTGGAGACCCAGTACTTC
CASSLQGSLETQYF
>TRBV4-3|.|.|TRBJ2-1
TGCGCCAGCAGCCACGCAGGGGACCCCTACAATGAGCAGTTCTTC
CASSHAGDPYNEQFF
>TRBV27|.|.|TRBJ1-6
TGTGCCAGCGCCCCGCCAGGGGTCAGGTCACCCCTCCACTTT
CASAPPGVRSPLHF
>TRBV7-8|.|TRBD1|TRBJ2-7
TGTGCCTGCAGCTTACCGAGTCAGGACAGGGGGCGCGAGCGGGAGTTCTACGAGCAGTACTTC
CACSLPSQDRGREREFYEQYF
>TRBV2|.|.|TRBJ2-1
TGTGCCAGCAGTGAAGGACCTACTGAGCGACATGAGCAGTTCTTC
CASSEGPTERHEQFF
>TRBV5-4|.|.|TRBJ2-5
TGTGCCAGCAGCCCGGGGGGCGGTTCACAAGAGACCCAGTACTTC
CASSPGGGSQETQYF
>TRBV10-3|.|.|TRBJ1-3
TGTGCCATCAGCTCCCCGTCCGGGAGCTCTGGAAACACCATATATTTT
CAISSPSGSSGNTIYF
>TRBV6-4|.|TRBD1|TRBJ1-4
TGTGCCAGCACTCGGACAGGGAGAAAAGCCGCAACTAATGAAAAACTGTTTTTT
CASTRTGRKAATNEKLFF
>TRBV19|once|TRBD1|TRBJ1-4
TGTGCCAGTAGTACGTCCGGGACAGATGCAACTAATGAAAAACTGTTTTTT
CASSTSGTDATNEKLFF
>TRBV5-1|.|TRBD1|TRBJ1-4
TGCGCCAGCAGCTCGCGCGAGCCGGGACAGGCGGGGGAAAAACTGTTTTTT
CASSSREPGQAGEKLFF
>TRBV2|.|.|TRBJ1-2
TGTGCCAGCAGTACGGACGCATCACGGGATCTGGCCACCTTC
CASSTDASRDLATF
>TRBV7-9|.|.|TRBJ2-2
TGTGCCAGCAGCTCACAGGGTTTCACCGGGGAGCTGTTTTTT
CASSSQGFTGELFF
>TRBV27|.|.|TRBJ1-1
TGTGCCAGCAGAACAGGGTGGCGGAGCACTGAAGCTTTCTTT
CASRTGWRSTEAFF
>TRBV29-1|.|TRBD1|TRBJ2-1
TGCAGCGTTGAGGTCGGACAGGGGCAGTTCTTC
CSVEVGQGQFF
>TRBV7-9|.|TRBD2|TRBJ2-1
TGTGCCAGCAGCCCCCTAGCGGGGGGGTACAATGAGCAGTTCTTC
CASSPLAGGYNEQFF
>TRBV27|.|.|TRBJ1-5
TGTGCCAGCAGTTTAGGTGGGGACTTGGGTCAGCCCCAGCATTTT
CASSLGGDLGQPQHF
>TRBV19|.|.|TRBJ2-6
TGTGCCAGCAGGGTCTCTGGGGCCAACGTCCTGACTTTC
CASRVSGANVLTF